This entry describes one T cell receptor beta chain. The sample belongs to a study of identifying expanded T cells in peripheral blood. Clones were read by immunoSEQ multiplex PCR, and TCRdb kept only the in-frame ones, dropping some. The sample records around 120,000 clones, 75% to 90% being singletons. During the collection period, no donor immune events like infections were recorded. V lost 4 bases and J lost 3; bases outside the gene matches: 8. From germline, CDR1 is SGHTS and CDR2 YDEGEE. The CDR3 runs to 15 residues. The source material was blood. The genes are TRBV5-8 and TRBJ2-5, with 8 bases lining up with TRBD2. The source is a person aged 18-70 years in good health. In DNA, the CDR3 is TGTGCCAGCAGCGAGAGCGGGAGAGGGAAAGAGACCCAGTACTTC. Its translation is CASSESGRGKETQYF.